This TCR beta chain was observed in a study of cytomegalovirus exposure and HLA in healthy donors. With respect to this clone: Its cognate antigen is unknown.

Study-wide results and limits: Later on, an analysis found that several of the most significant clusters appeared to be linked to common viral pathogens, which included parvovirus B19.

Primers: 60 Vbeta forward and 13 Jbeta reverse. Produced via immunoSEQ multiplex PCR; TCRdb's table is partial and in-frame only. The profile shows about 160,000 clones, around 80% of them singletons. This clonotype was sampled from a man aged 35 to 55 in good health and CMV-seronegative. The sequenced material came from PBMCs.

CDR3 in amino acids: CASSQGAVNTEAFF. The DNA of the CDR3 is TGCGCCAGCAGCCAAGGGGCCGTGAACACTGAAGCTTTCTTT. This chain connects TRBV4-1 to TRBJ1-1, with unresolved D. Germline V CDR1 and CDR2: MGHRA, YSYEKL. The CDR3 has 14 amino acids. V gave up 1 base and J gave up 0 bases, with 6 bases separating them.